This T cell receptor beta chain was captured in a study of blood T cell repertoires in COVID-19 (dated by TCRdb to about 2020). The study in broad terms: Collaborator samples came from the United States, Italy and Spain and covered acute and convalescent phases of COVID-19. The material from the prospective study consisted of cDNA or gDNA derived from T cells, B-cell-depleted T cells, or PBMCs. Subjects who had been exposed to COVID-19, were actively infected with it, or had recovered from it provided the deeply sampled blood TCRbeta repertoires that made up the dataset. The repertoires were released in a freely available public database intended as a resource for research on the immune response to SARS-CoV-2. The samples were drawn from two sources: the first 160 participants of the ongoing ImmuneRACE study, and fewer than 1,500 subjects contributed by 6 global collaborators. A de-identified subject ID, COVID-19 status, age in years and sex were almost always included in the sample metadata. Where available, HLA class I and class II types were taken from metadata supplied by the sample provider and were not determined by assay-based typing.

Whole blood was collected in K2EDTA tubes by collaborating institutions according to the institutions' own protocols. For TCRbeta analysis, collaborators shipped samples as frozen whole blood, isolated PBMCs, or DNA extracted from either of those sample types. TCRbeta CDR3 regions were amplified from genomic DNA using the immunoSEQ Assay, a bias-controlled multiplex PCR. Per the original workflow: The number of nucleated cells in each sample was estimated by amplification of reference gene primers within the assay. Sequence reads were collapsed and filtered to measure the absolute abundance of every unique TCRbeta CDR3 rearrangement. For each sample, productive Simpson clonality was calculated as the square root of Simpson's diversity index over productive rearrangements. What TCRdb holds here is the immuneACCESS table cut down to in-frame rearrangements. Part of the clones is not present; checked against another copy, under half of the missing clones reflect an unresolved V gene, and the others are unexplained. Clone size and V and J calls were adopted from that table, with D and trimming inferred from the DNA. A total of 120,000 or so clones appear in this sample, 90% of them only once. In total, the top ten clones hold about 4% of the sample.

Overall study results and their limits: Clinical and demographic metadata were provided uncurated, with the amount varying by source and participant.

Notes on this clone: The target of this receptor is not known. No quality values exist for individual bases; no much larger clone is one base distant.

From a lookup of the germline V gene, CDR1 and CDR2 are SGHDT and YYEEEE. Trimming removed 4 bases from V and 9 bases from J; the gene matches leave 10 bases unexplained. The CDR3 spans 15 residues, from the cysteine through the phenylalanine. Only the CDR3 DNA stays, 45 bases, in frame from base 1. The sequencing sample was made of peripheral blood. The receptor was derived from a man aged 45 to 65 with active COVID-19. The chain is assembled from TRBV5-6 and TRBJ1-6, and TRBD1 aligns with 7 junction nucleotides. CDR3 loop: CASSHRRQGGSPLHF. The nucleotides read TGTGCCAGCAGCCACCGACGACAGGGTGGTTCACCCCTCCACTTT.